This note documents a single TCR beta chain sequence. These data originate in a study of CD8+ T cells in alopecia areata. Study as a whole: Twice a day, 5 to 10 mg of oral tofacitinib was administered to treated patients.

Sequencing used cDNA as its template, made by extracting RNA and reverse transcribing it. The table came from immunoSEQ multiplex PCR; TCRdb's copy has only in-frame clones and leaves some out. The table has 100,000 to 150,000 clones, approximately 53% seen once. The clonotype comes from a human donor with alopecia areata. The specimen was CD4+ T cells sorted from blood, collected at week 0.

CDR3 amino acids: CASSLRTGGDEQYF. The CDR3 DNA follows: TGTGCCAGCAGCCTTCGGACAGGGGGCGACGAGCAGTACTTC. This chain joins TRBV9 and TRBJ2-7; 11 nucleotides match TRBD1. Germline lookup yields CDR1 SGDLS and CDR2 YYNGEE. The CDR3 extends over 14 amino acids. V lost 4 bases, J lost 5 bases, and 5 bases stayed unmatched.